This T cell receptor beta chain emerged from a study of technical replicates of blood from a handful of donors. Method: immunoSEQ multiplex PCR; TCRdb's copy keeps in-frame clones and lacks some. The sample includes 40,000 to 65,000 clones, 70% to 90% of them seen just once. Germline V gene sequence: CDR1 KGHSH, CDR2 LQKENI. This CDR3 region has 13 residues. V was trimmed by 2 bases and J by 8 bases, leaving 10 bases between them. The chain couples TRBV18 to TRBJ2-1; a weak D match, TRBD1 (5 bases). The receptor comes from a human donor in good health. Some clones in this sample may be carry-over from other donors' samples. The source material was PBMCs. CDR3 loop: CASSPGRAHEQFF. Here the CDR3 DNA reads TGTGCCAGCTCACCAGGCAGGGCCCATGAGCAGTTCTTC. Using reference TRBV18 and TRBJ2-1 for the parts outside the CDR3, the full variable domain is NAGVMQNPRHLVRRRGQEARLRCSPMKGHSHVYWYRQLPEEGLKFMVYLQKENIIDESGMPKERFSAEFPKEGPSILRIQQVVRGDSAAYFCASSPGRAHEQFFGPGTRLTVL.